This T cell receptor beta chain was retrieved from a study of Ad26.COV2.S vaccination and SARS-CoV-2 variants. General study results and limits: Substantial breadth was reportedly displayed by spike-specific CD8+ and CD4+ T cell responses after vaccination. TCR breadth and depth analyses may have underestimated total T cell responses.

The data were produced by immunoSEQ multiplex PCR, yet TCRdb's version contains in-frame clones alone and is incomplete. The profile shows over 110,000 clones, 80% to 90% of them singletons. Regarding this clone: Its specificity is unknown.

The CDR3 contains 16 residues. V was shortened by 7 bases and J by 0 bases, with 16 bases between the two germline ends. Germline V gene data show CDR1 as SGHAT and CDR2 as FQNNGV. The J gene is TRBJ2-1, the V gene TRBV11-2; unclear D gene. The TCR comes from a human donor who had recovered from COVID-19. The specimen comprised peripheral blood, sampled after recovery from COVID-19. CDR3 region: CASTLGWSSSYNEQFF. CDR3 nucleotide sequence: TGTGCCAGCACCCTGGGGTGGTCGAGCTCCTACAATGAGCAGTTCTTC.